What follows are 17 T cell receptor beta chains derived from one specimen sequenced in a study of blood T cell repertoires in COVID-19. Sequencing was performed with immunoSEQ multiplex PCR; in TCRdb, only in-frame clones are kept and a portion is missing. The sample consists of 150,000 to 200,000 clones, 70% to 85% of them appearing once. The sample comprised peripheral blood. These receptors were collected from a woman aged 40 to 50 with COVID-19, enrolled during active disease.

The V call is TRBV2, the J call TRBJ2-4, with D perhaps TRBD1 (6 bases). V was trimmed by 8 bases and J by 0 bases, leaving 11 bases between them. The V gene's germline CDR1 is SNHLY and CDR2 FYNNEI. The CDR3 covers 14 residues. CDR3 in amino acids: CASRTEVAKNIQYF. CDR3 bases: TGTGCCAGCCGGACAGAGGTAGCCAAAAACATTCAGTACTTC.

V usage is TRBV19 and J usage is TRBJ2-7, with 9 bases lining up with TRBD2. The CDR3 has 15 amino acids. J gave up 2 bases and V 3 bases, and 5 bases lay outside the gene matches. Germline values: CDR1 LNHDA, CDR2 SQIVND (reference sequence). The CDR3 nucleotides are TGTGCCAGTAGTATCAGCGGGAGGCCCACCTACGAGCAGTACTTC. It codes for CASSISGRPTYEQYF.

The rearrangement links TRBV7-3 to TRBJ2-6; the D is unclear. Trimming took 0 bases from V and 0 from J, leaving 9 bases between them. The germline gives CDR1 SGHTA, CDR2 FQGTGA. The CDR3 is made up of 17 amino acids. The CDR3 coding sequence is TGTGCCAGCAGCTTAACGGGTTGGGCCTCTGGGGCCAACGTCCTGACTTTC. It yields the protein CASSLTGWASGANVLTF.

CDR3 in amino acids: CASRYRHLNNYGYTF. The CDR3, as DNA: TGCGCCAGCAGGTATCGACACCTAAATAACTATGGCTACACCTTC. V gene TRBV5-1 combines with J gene TRBJ1-2; no clear D gene. The CDR3 is 15 residues long. Trimming stripped 5 bases from V and 1 base from J, with 15 bases between. Germline V lookup: CDR1 SGHRS, CDR2 YFSETQ.

The sample holds a few counts of this clone. The genes are TRBV30 and TRBJ2-4, with D possibly TRBD2 on 5 matching bases. In germline, CDR1 is GTSNPN, CDR2 SVGIG (reference sequence). The V gene lost 2 bases and the J gene lost 0 bases, with 8 bases spanning the gap. The CDR3 has 14 residues. The CDR3 bases are TGTGCCTGGAGTCTTGGAGGAGCCAAAAACATTCAGTACTTC. It is translated as CAWSLGGAKNIQYF.

The V gene is TRBV6-4, the J gene TRBJ1-5, with D hard to call. Germline V gives CDR1 MRHNA, CDR2 SNTAGT. The CDR3 covers 12 residues. V was shortened by 10 bases and J by 4 bases, with 11 bases between the two germline ends. The chain's CDR3 is CANTTQNQPQHF. For the CDR3, the DNA is TGTGCCAATACGACACAGAATCAGCCCCAGCATTTT.

A single count supports this clone. Other nucleotide sequences in the sample specify the same CDR3. This rearrangement joins TRBV6-1 to TRBJ1-2; no reliable D call. V lost 2 bases, J lost 4 bases, and 8 bases lay in between. Germline-derived CDR1 and CDR2 are MNHNS and SASEGT. The CDR3 contains 13 residues. The CDR3 spells CASSESGSYGYTF. CDR3 nucleotides: TGTGCCAGCAGTGAATCGGGGTCCTATGGCTACACCTTC.

Here the CDR3 DNA reads TGTGCCAGCAGCGTAGACCACAGGCCGGGACAGGCATTGAGCGGCTACACCTTC. This gives the protein CASSVDHRPGQALSGYTF. This chain links TRBV9 with TRBJ1-2; TRBD1 agrees at 8 bases. V lost 0 bases to trimming and J lost 8 bases; unmatched junction nucleotides: 18. CDR3 length: 18 residues. Germline V gene data show CDR1 as SGDLS and CDR2 as YYNGEE.

V and J are TRBV19 and TRBJ1-4; 8 nucleotides align to TRBD1. The germline CDR1 and CDR2 sequences are LNHDA and SQIVND (reference sequence). CDR3 length: 15 residues. With V trimmed by 9 bases and J by 5 bases, 11 bases remained unmatched. The CDR3 nucleotides are TGTGCCAGCCGGACAGGGTGGCCTTCGAATGAAAAACTGTTTTTT. This translates into CASRTGWPSNEKLFF.

The rearrangement joins TRBV4-2 to TRBJ2-2; 9 bases fit TRBD2. The J segment lost 5 bases and the V segment lost 0 bases, leaving 4 bases of the junction unmatched. Germline V gene data show CDR1 as LGHNA and CDR2 as YNFKEQ. The CDR3 loop spans 16 amino acids. CDR3 amino acids: CASSQEASGITGELFF. As DNA, the CDR3 is TGTGCCAGCAGCCAAGAGGCTAGCGGGATAACCGGGGAGCTGTTTTTT.

This clone has ten or more counts. The chain employs TRBV6-4 and TRBJ2-3; D is possibly TRBD2 (6 bases). Germline CDR1 and CDR2: MRHNA and SNTAGT. This CDR3 is 14 amino acids long. V shed 8 bases and J shed 1 base, with 13 bases lying between them. CDR3 amino acids: CASSPGGGTDTQYF. The CDR3 DNA is TGTGCCAGCTCTCCCGGAGGGGGCACAGATACGCAGTATTTT.

The rearrangement joins TRBV30 to TRBJ2-5, with TRBD2 matching 15 bases. V lost 3 bases, J lost 7 bases, and 9 bases stayed unmatched. The CDR3 spans 16 residues. CDR1 is GTSNPN and CDR2 is SVGIG in the germline V gene (reference sequence). CDR3 region: CAWRWTSGGAVGTQYF. The CDR3 region has the DNA TGTGCCTGGAGGTGGACTAGCGGGGGGGCAGTCGGGACCCAGTACTTC.

This clone turned up a few times. J is TRBJ2-7 and V is TRBV10-3, with 8 bases that match TRBD1. V lost 5 bases, J lost 3 bases, and 3 bases stayed unmatched. Germline loops: CDR1 ENHRY, CDR2 SYGVKD. The CDR3 is made up of 13 amino acids. In DNA, the CDR3 is TGTGCCATCAGTAAGGACAGGGACTACGAGCAGTACGTC. It encodes CAISKDRDYEQYV.

This clone showed up just a few times. The V call is TRBV7-6, the J call TRBJ2-5; D call uncertain. Germline V gives CDR1 SGHVS, CDR2 FNYEAQ. V gave up 4 bases and J gave up 7 bases, with 10 bases separating them. The CDR3 runs to 12 residues. The CDR3 loop reads CASSSLSGTQYF. As DNA, the CDR3 is TGTGCCAGCAGCTCCCTCTCCGGGACCCAGTACTTC.

This clone occurred once. J is TRBJ2-3 and V is TRBV7-3; 9 positions match TRBD1. This CDR3 has 15 residues. Germline lookup yields CDR1 SGHTA and CDR2 FQGTGA. J lost 6 bases, V lost 5 bases, and 9 bases had no gene match. CDR3 protein: CASSLRQGVFDTQYF. Written as DNA, the CDR3 is TGTGCCAGCAGCCTACGACAGGGGGTGTTTGATACGCAGTATTTT. Filled out from reference TRBV7-3 and TRBJ2-3, the complete variable domain reads GAGVSQTPSNKVTEKGKYVELRCDPISGHTALYWYRQSLGQGPEFLIYFQGTGAADDSGLPNDRFFAVRPEGSVSTLKIQRTERGDSAVYLCASSLRQGVFDTQYFGPGTRLTVL.

The CDR3 bases are TGTGCCTGGAGTCGGGGAGGGAATTCACCCCTCCACTTT. Encoded protein: CAWSRGGNSPLHF. The chain has TRBV30 and TRBJ1-6; D ambiguous. Germline lookup yields CDR1 GTSNPN and CDR2 SVGIG (reference sequence). The CDR3 contains 13 residues. The ends were cut back, 2 bases at V and 7 bases at J, with 9 bases in the middle.

The chain carries TRBV4-2 and TRBJ1-5; D is possibly TRBD1 (5 bases). The germline CDR1 and CDR2 sequences are LGHNA and YNFKEQ. The CDR3 is 16 amino acids. V lost 0 bases to trimming and J lost 5 bases, with 14 bases between them. The CDR3 region has the DNA TGTGCCAGCAGCCAAGAACGGGGGAACTTTGATCAGCCCCAGCATTTT. Protein: CASSQERGNFDQPQHF.